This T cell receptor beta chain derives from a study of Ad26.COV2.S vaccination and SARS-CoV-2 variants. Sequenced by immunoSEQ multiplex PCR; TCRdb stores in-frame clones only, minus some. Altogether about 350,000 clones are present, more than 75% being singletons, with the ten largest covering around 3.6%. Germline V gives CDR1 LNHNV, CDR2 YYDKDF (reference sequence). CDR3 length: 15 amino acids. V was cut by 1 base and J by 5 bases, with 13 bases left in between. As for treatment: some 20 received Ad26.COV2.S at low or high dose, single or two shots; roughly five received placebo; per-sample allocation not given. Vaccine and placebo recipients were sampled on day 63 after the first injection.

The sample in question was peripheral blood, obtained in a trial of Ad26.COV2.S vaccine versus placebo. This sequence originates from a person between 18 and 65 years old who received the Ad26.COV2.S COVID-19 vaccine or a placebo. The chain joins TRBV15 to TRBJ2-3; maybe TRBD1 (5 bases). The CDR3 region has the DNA TGTGCCACCAGCAGAGTTCTACAGGTGTTAGATACGCAGTATTTT. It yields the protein CATSRVLQVLDTQYF.